Below are 5 T cell receptor beta chains sequenced from a single sample in a study of blood T cell repertoires in COVID-19. Using immunoSEQ multiplex PCR, the repertoire was profiled, and TCRdb retains in-frame clones only, with some absent. The sample holds roughly 450,000 clones, 90% seen once. The sample comprised PBMCs or T cells enriched from blood (not recorded which). Receptors were obtained from a man between 18 and 35 years old who had recovered from COVID-19.

This chain joins TRBV18 and TRBJ1-1; D uncertain. V was pared by 2 bases and J by 0 bases, with 13 bases between. CDR1 and CDR2 from the germline V gene are KGHSH and LQKENI. CDR3 length: 16 amino acids. CDR3 region: CASSPVVTEMNTEAFF. In nucleotides, the CDR3 is TGTGCCAGCTCACCAGTTGTTACAGAGATGAACACTGAAGCTTTCTTT. The full variable domain, its missing parts supplied by reference TRBV18 and TRBJ1-1, is NAGVMQNPRHLVRRRGQEARLRCSPMKGHSHVYWYRQLPEEGLKFMVYLQKENIIDESGMPKERFSAEFPKEGPSILRIQQVVRGDSAAYFCASSPVVTEMNTEAFFGQGTRLTVV.

The chain carries TRBV9 and TRBJ2-1; perhaps TRBD2 as D (6 bases). V was clipped by 3 bases and J by 0 bases, with 10 bases between them. The CDR3 loop spans 15 amino acids. Germline CDR1 and CDR2: SGDLS and YYNGEE. In DNA form, the CDR3 reads TGTGCCAGCAGCGCGCGGGGCTTCTCCTACAATGAGCAGTTCTTC. It is translated as CASSARGFSYNEQFF. The entire variable domain, with the rest obtained from reference TRBV9 and TRBJ2-1, is as follows: DSGVTQTPKHLITATGQRVTLRCSPRSGDLSVYWYQQSLDQGLQFLIQYYNGEERAKGNILERFSAQQFPDLHSELNLSSLELGDSALYFCASSARGFSYNEQFFGPGTRLTVL.

This clone was observed a single time. J is TRBJ2-1 and V is TRBV20-1; 9 bases are a match to TRBD2. Germline V CDR1 and CDR2: DFQATT, SNEGSKA (reference sequence). This CDR3 has 14 amino acids. V shed 3 bases, J shed 9 bases, and the junction held 9 bases outside the gene matches. The DNA of the CDR3 is TGCAGTGCTAGTTGGACTAGCGCGAGCAGTGAGCAGTTCTTC. Translating gives CSASWTSASSEQFF.

The chain has TRBV9 and TRBJ2-2, with D maybe TRBD2 (6 bases). CDR1 and CDR2 (germline): SGDLS, YYNGEE. Trimming removed 3 bases at V and 6 bases at J, with 9 bases between. The CDR3 extends over 13 amino acids. CDR3 amino acids: CASSGGVAGELFF. CDR3 in DNA: TGTGCCAGCAGCGGGGGGGTAGCCGGGGAGCTGTTTTTT.

This clone was seen just once. The chain couples TRBV5-1 to TRBJ1-5, with a possible D match to TRBD1 (5 bases). V was trimmed by 0 bases and J by 4 bases, leaving 5 bases between them. The germline V gene encodes CDR1 SGHRS and CDR2 YFSETQ. This CDR3 is 13 amino acids long. The CDR3 region has the DNA TGCGCCAGCAGCTTGGGACAGAATCAGCCCCAGCATTTT. Protein sequence: CASSLGQNQPQHF.